This is a list of T cell receptor beta chains from one sample in a study of T cell responses to AZD1222 COVID-19 vaccine. The repertoire was sequenced with immunoSEQ multiplex PCR; TCRdb's copy has only in-frame clones and lacks some. The table lists some 180,000 clones, 90% to 95% of them singletons. The source material was peripheral blood, sampled 28 days after the second dose of the MenACWY control vaccine. These receptors all come from an adult who received the MenACWY meningococcal vaccine as a control. The CDR3 runs from the conserved cysteine through the conserved F or W. D genes are given only for firm matches. Not all rows give a size; the values are once, few, many and, for expanded clones, a class.

len	d_gene	v_gene	abundance	j_gene	CDR3nt	CDR3aa
14	NA	TRBV30	NA	TRBJ1-3	TGTGCCTGGAGGAGGGGCACCTCTGGAAACACCATATATTTT	CAWRRGTSGNTIYF
16	NA	TRBV19	NA	TRBJ1-6	TGTGCCAGTGGCGAAGGGGGTTTCTTTGGGGATTCACCCCTCCACTTT	CASGEGGFFGDSPLHF
16	NA	TRBV6-1	NA	TRBJ2-1	TGTGCCAGCAGTGAAGCGCGTCTAGCGAGTGGCAATGAGCAGTTCTTC	CASSEARLASGNEQFF
15	NA	TRBV6-4	NA	TRBJ2-7	TGTGCCAGCACTTTCCTAGGGGGGGGGCCCTACGAGCAGTACTTC	CASTFLGGGPYEQYF
14	NA	TRBV6-5	NA	TRBJ1-1	TGTGCCAGCAGCCTTACTACGGGGGGCACTGAAGCTTTCTTT	CASSLTTGGTEAFF
14	NA	TRBV4-3	NA	TRBJ2-1	TGCGCCAGCAGCCGATCCGGGGCCCTCAATGAGCAGTTCTTC	CASSRSGALNEQFF
14	NA	TRBV6-6	NA	TRBJ1-1	TGTGCCAGCAGTACCAACAGGGAAGGCGCTGAAGCTTTCTTT	CASSTNREGAEAFF
14	NA	TRBV5-1	NA	TRBJ2-2	TGCGCCAGCAGTTCTAGGTCGAACACCGGGGAGCTGTTTTTT	CASSSRSNTGELFF
14	NA	TRBV19	NA	TRBJ1-1	TGTGCCAGTAGGCCGGGACGGCAGAACACTGAAGCTTTCTTT	CASRPGRQNTEAFF
15	NA	TRBV6-5	once	TRBJ1-1	TGTGCCAGCAGTTACTTGACAGGACCGAACACTGAAGCTTTCTTT	CASSYLTGPNTEAFF
15	TRBD1	TRBV15	NA	TRBJ1-1	TGTGCCACCAGCGTAACAGGGACAGGGAACACTGAAGCTTTCTTT	CATSVTGTGNTEAFF
16	NA	TRBV6-1	few	TRBJ1-4	TGTGCCAGCAGTGAAAGGGGGGAGCCAACTAATGAAAAACTGTTTTTT	CASSERGEPTNEKLFF
15	NA	TRBV7-6	NA	TRBJ2-1	TGTGCCAGCAGCTTAGATCATCAGAGGGGCAATGAGCAGTTCTTC	CASSLDHQRGNEQFF
12	NA	TRBV30	NA	TRBJ1-4	TGTGCCTGGAGTGGCTACTATGAAAAACTGTTTTTT	CAWSGYYEKLFF
16	TRBD1	TRBV10-3	NA	TRBJ1-5	TGTGCCATCAGGGCGGACAGGGCGGGGGGCAATCAGCCCCAGCATTTT	CAIRADRAGGNQPQHF
9	NA	TRBV23-1	NA	TRBJ1-1	TGCGCCAGCAGTCAATCCGGGCCCTTT	CASSQSGPF
17	TRBD1	TRBV7-2	NA	TRBJ1-3	TGTGCCTCACAAGGGGGACAGGGGTCGGGCTCTGGAAACACCATATATTTT	CASQGGQGSGSGNTIYF
14	NA	TRBV7-2	NA	TRBJ1-2	TGTGCCAGCAGCTCCTACCGGGGGGACATAGGCTACACCTTC	CASSSYRGDIGYTF
15	TRBD1	TRBV7-8	once	TRBJ1-2	TGTGCCAGCAGCTCGGGACAGGGGGCGAACTATGGCTACACCTTC	CASSSGQGANYGYTF
17	NA	TRBV21-1	NA	TRBJ2-1	TGTGCCAGCAGCAACGGCGGCGGGGGGGGACCATTAAATGAGCAGTTCTTC	CASSNGGGGGPLNEQFF
14	NA	TRBV7-9	NA	TRBJ1-1	TGTGCCAGCAGCTCAGGGGCAGGAGGCCTTGAAGCTTTCTTT	CASSSGAGGLEAFF
14	NA	TRBV18	NA	TRBJ1-2	TGTGCCAGCTCAGGGACGGGAAGGGACTATGGCTACACCTTC	CASSGTGRDYGYTF
15	NA	TRBV5-8	NA	TRBJ2-2	TGTGCCAGCAGCTTTGGACACTGGAACACCGGGGAGCTGTTTTTT	CASSFGHWNTGELFF
14	NA	TRBV27	NA	TRBJ1-5	TGTGCCAGCAGTTTAGGGAGGGCCAATCAGCCCCAGCATTTT	CASSLGRANQPQHF
15	NA	TRBV6-5	NA	TRBJ1-1	TGTGCCAGCTTTCTGCGGGACTTCATGAACACTGAAGCTTTCTTT	CASFLRDFMNTEAFF
12	TRBD1	TRBV29-1	once	TRBJ1-2	TGCAGCGGGGGGACAGTTGGGACGGGCTACACCTTC	CSGGTVGTGYTF
15	TRBD1	TRBV6-1	NA	TRBJ2-3	TGTGCCAGCAGTGAACCGGGACAGGGGAGAGATACGCAGTATTTT	CASSEPGQGRDTQYF
14	NA	TRBV5-4	NA	TRBJ1-2	TGTGCCAGCAGCTTCCCAGGGAAGGACTATGGCTACACCTTC	CASSFPGKDYGYTF
15	NA	TRBV18	NA	TRBJ1-6	TGTGCCAGCTCACCCACAGGCCAGGGAGGATCACCCCTCCACTTT	CASSPTGQGGSPLHF
14	TRBD1	TRBV5-1	NA	TRBJ1-2	TGCGCCAGCAGCACCGGTACAGGGGACTATGGCTACACCTTC	CASSTGTGDYGYTF
15	NA	TRBV5-1	NA	TRBJ1-2	TGCGCCAGCAGCTTCAGGGCAGGGACTAACTATGGCTACACCTTC	CASSFRAGTNYGYTF
15	TRBD1	TRBV18	NA	TRBJ1-1	TGTGCCAGCTCACCAGGGCGACAGGGGTCCACTGAAGCTTTCTTT	CASSPGRQGSTEAFF
14	NA	TRBV27	NA	TRBJ1-6	TGTGCCAGCCGACTAGGAGGGTCTACTTCACCCCTCCACTTT	CASRLGGSTSPLHF
17	NA	TRBV4-1	once	TRBJ2-2	TGCGCCAGCAGCCTCTCTGGGGGGCTATTGGTCACCGGGGAGCTGTTTTTT	CASSLSGGLLVTGELFF
15	TRBD1	TRBV10-3	NA	TRBJ1-5	TGTGCCATCAGTAGCGGGACAGATAGCAATCAGCCCCAGCATTTT	CAISSGTDSNQPQHF
13	NA	TRBV3-1/TRBV3-2	NA	TRBJ1-5	TGTGCCAGCAGCCGAATGGGGAGGCAGCCCCAGCATTTT	CASSRMGRQPQHF
15	TRBD1	TRBV11-2	NA	TRBJ2-1	TGTGCCAGCAGCTTCGGGACAGGGGGCTACAATGAGCAGTTCTTC	CASSFGTGGYNEQFF
19	NA	TRBV30	NA	TRBJ1-6	TGTGCCTGGAGTTCAGGGCTGCTCAGCCGGAGCTCCTATAATTCACCCCTCCACTTT	CAWSSGLLSRSSYNSPLHF
14	TRBD2	TRBV28	few	TRBJ2-7	TGTGCCAGCAGTATTGGACTAGCGGGGTATGAGCAGTACTTC	CASSIGLAGYEQYF
13	NA	TRBV2	NA	TRBJ1-1	TGTGCCAGCAGAGCCACAGGGAACACTGAAGCTTTCTTT	CASRATGNTEAFF
14	TRBD1	TRBV2	NA	TRBJ2-7	TGTGCCAGCAGGAAACAGGGGAGCTCCTACGAGCAGTACTTC	CASRKQGSSYEQYF
13	NA	TRBV12-3/TRBV12-4	NA	TRBJ1-5	TGTGCCAGCAGCACGGAGATCAATCAGCCCCAGCATTTT	CASSTEINQPQHF
13	NA	TRBV5-1	NA	TRBJ2-7	TGCGCCAGCAGGAGGGGACCTTCCTACGAGCAGTACTTC	CASRRGPSYEQYF
15	TRBD1	TRBV15	NA	TRBJ1-3	TGTGCCACCAGCAGAGATCGGGCAGGGGGTTACACCATATATTTT	CATSRDRAGGYTIYF
13	NA	TRBV6-6	NA	TRBJ1-1	TGTGCCAGCAGAGGACGGGGGGGCACTGAAGCTTTCTTT	CASRGRGGTEAFF
15	TRBD1	TRBV15	NA	TRBJ1-5	TGTGCCACCAGCAGGGAGGGGGCGTCTGAGCAGCCCCAGCATTTT	CATSREGASEQPQHF
14	NA	TRBV7-9	NA	TRBJ1-2	TGTGCCAGCAGCTTAGCGCTGGTACATTTTGGCTACACCTTC	CASSLALVHFGYTF
13	NA	TRBV30	NA	TRBJ1-4	TGTGCCTGGACCTTCCCGATAGGGGAAAAACTGTTTTTT	CAWTFPIGEKLFF
14	NA	TRBV18	NA	TRBJ1-5	TGTGCCAGCTCACCCGGGGGGGATACACAGCCCCAGCATTTT	CASSPGGDTQPQHF
15	TRBD1	TRBV15	NA	TRBJ2-7	TGTGCCACCAGCAGAGTGGAGACAGGGTCCTACGAGCAGTACTTC	CATSRVETGSYEQYF
12	NA	TRBV29-1	NA	TRBJ2-1	TGCAGCGTTGGGTTCTCCTACAATGAGCAGTTCTTC	CSVGFSYNEQFF
18	TRBD2	TRBV7-9	NA	TRBJ2-1	TGTGCCAGCAGCTTAAAAAACCGACTAGCGGGGCGACGGAATGAGCAGTTCTTC	CASSLKNRLAGRRNEQFF
14	TRBD1	TRBV6-6	NA	TRBJ1-2	TGTGCCAGCAGTTACGGGGACAGTGCCTGGGGCTACACCTTC	CASSYGDSAWGYTF
15	NA	TRBV5-5	few	TRBJ1-2	TGTGCCAGCAGCTTGGGGCAGGGCATAATCTATGGCTACACCTTC	CASSLGQGIIYGYTF